This T cell receptor (beta chain) originates from a study of PD-1 blockade in classical Hodgkin lymphoma. Brentuximab vedotin exposure varied among the patients, all of whom had relapsed after autologous stem cell transplantation. The data were produced by immunoSEQ multiplex PCR, yet TCRdb's version contains in-frame clones alone and is incomplete. This repertoire shows roughly 61,000 clones, 75% to 90% found once; its top ten account for approximately 16%. This TCR came from a human donor with classical Hodgkin lymphoma. This specimen consisted of peripheral blood mononuclear cells (PBMCs), obtained at baseline.

CDR3 coding DNA: TGTGCCAGCAGTGAGGGGCGAGAAAAACTGTTTTTT. Translating gives CASSEGREKLFF. This chain uses TRBV6-1 with TRBJ1-4, with D possibly matching TRBD1 (5 bases). Germline lookup yields CDR1 MNHNS and CDR2 SASEGT. The CDR3 length is 12 residues. V was clipped by 3 bases and J by 8 bases, with 7 bases between them.